This entry lists 25 T cell receptor beta chains sequenced from one sample in a study of blood T cell repertoires in COVID-19. The table came from immunoSEQ multiplex PCR; TCRdb's copy has only in-frame clones and leaves some out. The sample holds tens of thousands of clones, about four fifths seen once. Material for sequencing was peripheral blood. Source of these receptors: a human donor in a cohort sampled during active COVID-19.

The CDR3 loop reads CASSVVLAGGLDTQYF. The CDR3, as DNA: TGTGCCAGCAGCGTAGTTCTAGCGGGTGGGTTAGATACGCAGTATTTT. The gene calls are TRBV9 and TRBJ2-3; 8 nucleotides line up with TRBD2. With V trimmed by 0 bases and J by 5 bases, 8 bases remained unmatched. CDR3 size: 16 residues. Germline V CDR1 and CDR2: SGDLS, YYNGEE.

CDR3 region: CASSPRLAGGPRAGEQFF. Written as DNA, the CDR3 is TGTGCCAGCAGCCCTCGACTAGCGGGGGGCCCCAGGGCCGGTGAGCAGTTCTTC. V and J are TRBV6-2 or TRBV6-3 and TRBJ2-1; 13 nucleotides line up with TRBD2. CDR1 and CDR2 from the germline V gene are MNHEY and SVGEGT. V gave up 6 bases and J gave up 9 bases; unmatched junction bases: 17. The length of the CDR3 is 18 residues.

This chain uses TRBV7-8 with TRBJ2-5; D remains unclear. Trimming removed 0 bases from V and 0 bases from J, with 5 bases in between. CDR3 length: 14 amino acids. Germline-derived CDR1 and CDR2 are SGHVS and FQNEAQ. CDR3: CASSLARYQETQYF. CDR3 nucleotide sequence: TGTGCCAGCAGCTTAGCCCGGTACCAAGAGACCCAGTACTTC.

This clone was detected once. The J gene is TRBJ2-1, the V gene TRBV19, with 7 bases lining up with TRBD1. Germline CDR1 LNHDA, CDR2 SQIVND (reference sequence). The CDR3 loop spans 16 amino acids. Trimming cost V 1 base and J 8 bases; bases outside gene matches: 11. The CDR3 DNA sequence: TGTGCCAGTAGTATAGTACCGGGATCAGGGGGTTATGAGCAGTTCTTC. It is translated as CASSIVPGSGGYEQFF.

This chain uses TRBV28 with TRBJ2-1; 7 positions match TRBD2. The CDR3 covers 15 residues. Germline values: CDR1 MDHEN, CDR2 SYDVKM. The trim removed 7 bases at V and 0 bases at J, leaving 6 bases unmatched. The CDR3 loop is CASKGRGGSYNEQFF. The CDR3 DNA follows: TGTGCCAGCAAGGGACGCGGGGGCTCCTACAATGAGCAGTTCTTC.

This chain joins TRBV5-1 and TRBJ2-7; no definite D call. CDR1 and CDR2 (germline): SGHRS, YFSETQ. The CDR3 runs to 11 residues. V was pared by 2 bases and J by 6 bases, with 6 bases between. CDR3 coding DNA: TGCGCCAGCAGCTTCACCGGCGAGCAGTACTTC. It is translated as CASSFTGEQYF. Full variable domain (outside the CDR3, taken from reference TRBV5-1 and TRBJ2-7): KAGVTQTPRYLIKTRGQQVTLSCSPISGHRSVSWYQQTPGQGLQFLFEYFSETQRNKGNFPGRFSGRQFSNSRSEMNVSTLELGDSALYLCASSFTGEQYFGPGTRLTVT.

The V and J genes are TRBV7-9 and TRBJ2-7, with TRBD1 matching 10 bases. Germline loops: CDR1 SEHNR, CDR2 FQNEAQ (reference sequence). CDR3 size: 17 residues. V was pared by 0 bases and J by 3 bases, with 8 bases of the junction left unmatched. The CDR3 nucleotides read TGTGCCAGCAGCTTAGCGTCATTGAGGACAGGGGGCTACGAGCAGTACTTC. Encoded protein: CASSLASLRTGGYEQYF.

The chain combines TRBV5-6 with TRBJ1-3; D remains ambiguous. V was trimmed by 0 bases and J by 0 bases, leaving 10 bases between them. Germline CDR1 and CDR2: SGHDT and YYEEEE. CDR3 size: 16 residues. The CDR3 DNA sequence: TGTGCCAGCAGCTTGGCCGGAGGAGCCTCTGGAAACACCATATATTTT. It encodes CASSLAGGASGNTIYF.

The gene calls are TRBV7-3 and TRBJ2-5; possibly TRBD1 for D (6 bases). Trimming stripped 0 bases from V and 3 bases from J, with 11 bases between. The CDR3 has 15 residues. Germline V gene sequence: CDR1 SGHTA, CDR2 FQGTGA. The CDR3: CASSLTPRGEETQYF. In nucleotides, the CDR3 is TGTGCCAGCAGCTTAACCCCCAGGGGCGAAGAGACCCAGTACTTC.

V is TRBV21-1 and J is TRBJ1-1. TRBV21-1 is recorded as a pseudogene. The CDR3 contains 13 residues. For the CDR3, the DNA is TGTGCCAGCAGCAAGAGGGTGAACACTGAAGCTTTCTTT. Its protein product is CASSKRVNTEAFF.

The chain uses TRBV2 and TRBJ2-6, with TRBD2 identical over 7 bases. The CDR3 spans 14 residues. Germline V gene lookup returns CDR1 SNHLY and CDR2 FYNNEI. J was trimmed by 4 bases and V by 10 bases; bases with no gene match: 7. CDR3 sequence (DNA): TGTGCCATCTGGGGGGGTGCCGGGGCCAACGTCCTGACTTTC. This codes for CAIWGGAGANVLTF.

This clone was seen once. Other DNA sequences in this specimen translate into the identical CDR3. The chain recombines TRBV11-3 with TRBJ1-1; D remains unclear. The CDR3 spans 14 residues. Trimming took off 0 bases at V and 1 base at J, with 6 bases between the two ends. Per the germline V gene, CDR1 is SGHNT and CDR2 is YENEEA. CDR3 in amino acids: CASSLDSRNTEAFF. The CDR3 DNA reads as TGTGCCAGCAGCTTAGATTCGCGGAACACTGAAGCTTTCTTT.

The genes are TRBV6-5 and TRBJ1-3, with D perhaps matching TRBD1 (5 bases). The germline V gene encodes CDR1 MNHEY and CDR2 SVGAGI. V was clipped by 6 bases and J by 2 bases, with 11 bases between them. This CDR3 contains 14 residues. The CDR3, as DNA: TGTGCCAGCAGAAAGACAGCTACTGGAAACACCATATATTTT. It yields the protein CASRKTATGNTIYF.

The chain combines TRBV11-2 with TRBJ1-2; the match to TRBD1 covers 9 bases. V shed 5 bases and J 6 bases; nucleotides not matched to a gene: 10. The CDR3 loop spans 15 amino acids. Germline V gene data show CDR1 as SGHAT and CDR2 as FQNNGV. CDR3: CASSLTGTGRDGYTF. The CDR3 DNA sequence: TGTGCCAGCAGCCTAACCGGGACAGGGAGAGATGGCTACACCTTC.

The CDR3 sequence is CASSPGLAGGAEQFF. Written as DNA, the CDR3 is TGTGCCAGCAGCCCTGGACTAGCGGGGGGTGCCGAGCAGTTCTTC. The V gene is TRBV7-2, the J gene TRBJ2-1; 14 positions agree with TRBD2. The CDR3 length is 15 residues. Germline V gives CDR1 SGHTA, CDR2 FQGNSA. Unmatched junction bases numbered 7, after V lost 5 bases and J lost 10 bases.

This chain joins TRBV12-5 and TRBJ2-1; 11 nucleotides align to TRBD2. This CDR3 has 19 residues. The trim removed 5 bases at V and 4 bases at J, leaving 16 bases unmatched. Looked up from germline, CDR1 is LGHNT and CDR2 is FRNRAP. CDR3 sequence reads: CASGRYRGTSGGTYNEQFF. Here the CDR3 DNA reads TGTGCTAGTGGTCGCTACCGAGGAACTAGCGGGGGAACTTACAATGAGCAGTTCTTC.

This chain's CDR3 is CASSLGDRATTEQYF. The CDR3 DNA follows: TGTGCCAGCAGTTTGGGGGACAGGGCAACTACCGAGCAGTACTTC. This sequence joins TRBV28 and TRBJ2-7, with 9 nucleotides matching TRBD1. Germline V gene sequence: CDR1 MDHEN, CDR2 SYDVKM. The CDR3 extends over 15 amino acids. Germline trimming cut 3 bases from V and 6 bases from J; bases unmatched to any gene: 9.

The chain combines TRBV3-1 (or the pseudogene TRBV3-2) with TRBJ1-1, with 7 positions matching TRBD1. V shed 3 bases and J 0 bases; nucleotides not matched to a gene: 4. The CDR3 loop spans 15 amino acids. Looked up from germline, CDR1 is LGHDT and CDR2 is YNNKEL (reference sequence). CDR3 nucleotides: TGTGCCAGCAGCCAGACAGGGACATTGAACACTGAAGCTTTCTTT. As protein: CASSQTGTLNTEAFF.

The J gene is TRBJ1-5, the V gene TRBV27, with D perhaps TRBD1 (6 bases). V lost 5 bases to trimming and J lost 5 bases, with 19 bases between them. CDR1 is MNHEY, CDR2 SMNVEV, per germline (reference sequence). The CDR3 has 16 amino acids. In nucleotides, the CDR3 is TGTGCCAGCAGTCCTCCAGGGGAGCCGAGGGATCAGCCCCAGCATTTT. As protein: CASSPPGEPRDQPQHF.

This rearrangement joins TRBV14 to TRBJ2-1; a possible D gene is TRBD2 (6 bases). V lost 1 base, J lost 4 bases, and 11 bases lay in between. CDR1 SGHDN and CDR2 FVKESK come from the germline V gene. The CDR3 totals 15 residues. Here the CDR3 DNA reads TGTGCCAGCAGCCAAGGCGGGGCCGTTTACAATGAGCAGTTCTTC. It yields the protein CASSQGGAVYNEQFF.

This clone occurred a few times. The V and J genes are TRBV9 and TRBJ2-2; no clear D gene. Looked up from germline, CDR1 is SGDLS and CDR2 is YYNGEE. This CDR3 region has 13 residues. The V end was cut by 0 bases, the J end by 6 bases, with 6 bases between. CDR3 sequence: CASSVVPSGELFF. The DNA for the CDR3 is TGTGCCAGCAGCGTAGTCCCCTCCGGGGAGCTGTTTTTT.

This clone was counted only a few times. The chain couples TRBV27 to TRBJ1-1; D remains unclear. V was shortened by 0 bases and J by 0 bases, with 5 bases between the two germline ends. The CDR3 has 14 amino acids. The germline V gene encodes CDR1 MNHEY and CDR2 SMNVEV (reference sequence). CDR3 amino acids: CASSLSSMNTEAFF. The DNA of the CDR3 is TGTGCCAGCAGTTTATCCAGTATGAACACTGAAGCTTTCTTT.

The chain joins TRBV12-5 to TRBJ2-7; 8 bases map to TRBD1. Losses at the gene ends were 3 bases for V and 4 bases for J; bases not matched to a gene: 8. CDR1 is LGHNT and CDR2 is FRNRAP in the germline V gene. The CDR3 sequence is 15 residues long. The CDR3 here is CASGFSEQGVYEQYF. CDR3 nucleotide sequence: TGTGCTAGTGGTTTCTCAGAACAGGGGGTGTACGAGCAGTACTTC. Full variable domain (remainder filled in from reference TRBV12-5 and TRBJ2-7): DARVTQTPRHKVTEMGQEVTMRCQPILGHNTVFWYRQTMMQGLELLAYFRNRAPLDDSGMPKDRFSAEMPDATLATLKIQPSEPRDSAVYFCASGFSEQGVYEQYFGPGTRLTVT.

This chain uses TRBV14 with TRBJ2-5; D may be TRBD2 (6 bases). The CDR3 runs 13 residues. V was clipped by 1 base and J by 9 bases, with 12 bases between them. Germline CDR1 reads SGHDN; CDR2 reads FVKESK. The CDR3 loop reads CASSQGLRRAQYF. The CDR3 DNA follows: TGTGCCAGCAGCCAAGGGCTAAGGAGGGCCCAGTACTTC.

The chain couples TRBV5-1 to TRBJ2-2; 10 nucleotides match TRBD1. The CDR3 length is 15 residues. Germline V gives CDR1 SGHRS, CDR2 YFSETQ. Germline trimming cut 0 bases from V and 4 bases from J; bases unmatched to any gene: 0. The CDR3 spells CASSLGQGATGELFF. The DNA for the CDR3 is TGCGCCAGCAGCTTGGGACAGGGGGCCACCGGGGAGCTGTTTTTT.